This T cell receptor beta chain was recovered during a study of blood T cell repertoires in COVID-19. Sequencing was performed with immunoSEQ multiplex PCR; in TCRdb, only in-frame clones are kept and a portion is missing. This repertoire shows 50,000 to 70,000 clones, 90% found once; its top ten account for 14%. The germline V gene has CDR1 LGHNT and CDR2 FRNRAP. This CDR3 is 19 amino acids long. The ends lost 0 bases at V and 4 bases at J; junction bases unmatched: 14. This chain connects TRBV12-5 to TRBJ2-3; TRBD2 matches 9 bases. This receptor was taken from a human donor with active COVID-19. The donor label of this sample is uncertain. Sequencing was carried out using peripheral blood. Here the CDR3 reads CASGLVRSGRTSASDTQYF. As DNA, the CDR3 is TGTGCTAGTGGTTTGGTAAGAAGTGGCCGGACTAGCGCCTCAGATACGCAGTATTTT.